This TCR beta chain was sequenced in a study of T cell responses to AZD1222 COVID-19 vaccine. The CDR3 length is 16 residues. Germline V gene data show CDR1 as LNHDA and CDR2 as SQIVND (reference sequence). Losses at the gene ends were 5 bases for V and 2 bases for J; bases not matched to a gene: 10. Clones were read by immunoSEQ multiplex PCR, and TCRdb kept only the in-frame ones, dropping some. The data contain approximately 100,000 clones, approximately 90% of them singletons. The rearrangement links TRBV19 to TRBJ1-1, with 8 bases that match TRBD1. Sequences were derived from peripheral blood, sampled on day 0 of AZD1222 vaccination. The origin of this receptor is an adult in good health. As DNA, the CDR3 is TGTGCCAGTAGTCCCCGGACAGGGATTCGTAACACTGAAGCTTTCTTT. It yields the protein CASSPRTGIRNTEAFF.